The entry below gives a single TCR beta chain sequence along with its context. The antigen remains undetermined. This sample was taken from a study of vaccination effects on CD4 cells after COVID-19. Study-level background: PBMC cultures contained 2 million or so cells per well, approximately 9.2 IU/ml IL-2 and about 9.7 ug/ml peptides.

The table came from immunoSEQ multiplex PCR; TCRdb's copy has only in-frame clones and leaves some out. Found here are tens of thousands of clones, around 70% of them singletons; the top ten hold roughly 2%. The CDR3 is 13 residues long. The V end was cut by 4 bases, the J end by 0 bases, with 9 bases between. Germline lookup yields CDR1 SQVTM and CDR2 ANQGSEA. Subsequent to roughly 9 days of culture, CD4+ T cells were isolated. Either the BNT162b2 or mRNA-1273 vaccine was given to participants in two doses. Cultures received IL-2 medium that replaced half the medium on days 3 and 7. This TCR came from a human donor who received a COVID-19 vaccine. Material: CD4+ T cells from PBMCs cultured without peptide, obtained after COVID-19 vaccination. The V and J genes are TRBV29-1 and TRBJ1-2; D is ambiguous. The CDR3 nucleotides read TGCAGCGTTGGGGTGCAGGCTAACTATGGCTACACCTTC. It codes for CSVGVQANYGYTF.